The clone carrying this TCR beta chain is medium-sized (0.01 to 0.1%) by share. Antigen specificity is unknown. Generation of bulk TCR libraries relied on previously described methods and listed TCR primers. TCRdb ran MiXCR on the PCR reads and lists one entry per CDR3 protein. The sample carries 13,000 or so distinct CDR3 sequences, about 18% recorded once. With 8 bases removed from V and 3 bases from J, the gap between germline ends came to 8 bases. The CDR3 runs to 11 residues. From germline, CDR1 is LNHDA and CDR2 SQIVND (reference sequence). This record comes from a study of molecular identifiers for immune sequencing clone quantification. At the level of the study: In replicates, RNA taken from approximately 20,000 or 98,000 naive CD8 cells was divided five ways, and four portions underwent sequencing.

Study-level findings and limits: Among effectors, clones above 20 RNA copies held over 98% of molecules; among naive cells, under 1%.

The sequenced sample was naive CD8+ T cells from blood, with Jurkat cell RNA spiked in. Subset meaning: FACS-sorted CD8+CD4-CCR7+CD45RA+ naive T cells. The chain recombines TRBV19 with TRBJ2-7; possible D gene TRBD2, 5 bases. This clonotype was sampled from a human donor in good health. Some libraries in this study had Jurkat cell RNA spiked in. CDR3 nucleotides: TGTGCCAGTCGAGGGAACTACGAGCAGTACTTC. It encodes CASRGNYEQYF.